These 17 T cell receptor beta chains were sequenced from one sample in a study. One entry per CDR3 protein, called by TCRdb with MiXCR from the 5' RACE reads. The sample yields hundreds of distinct CDR3 sequences, about 8.3% seen once. The specimen was central memory T cells from blood PBMCs. Specified subset: central memory CD4+ T cells. The receptors were sampled from a male donor with HIV.

The rearrangement uses TRBV18 and TRBJ2-3; maybe TRBD2 (5 bases). Germline V lookup: CDR1 KGHSH, CDR2 LQKENI. The germline V and J ends were trimmed by 4 bases and 4 bases, with 12 bases remaining between them. The CDR3 is 14 residues long. As DNA, the CDR3 is TGTGCCAGCTCACGGGGAGAAGGCCCAGATACGCAGTATTTT. Its translation is CASSRGEGPDTQYF.

This clonotype was counted only a few times. The rearrangement joins TRBV7-9 to TRBJ2-7, with D unclear. V shed 5 bases and J shed 6 bases, with 8 bases lying between them. Germline CDR1 is SEHNR and CDR2 is FQNEAQ (reference sequence). The CDR3 runs 11 residues. DNA of the CDR3: TGTGCCAGCAGCCCCAGTAGCGAGCAGTACTTC. Amino acid sequence: CASSPSSEQYF.

This clonotype was seen only a few times. The rearrangement joins TRBV13 to TRBJ2-1; D is tentatively TRBD1 or TRBD2 (5 bases each). Trimming took off 0 bases at V and 3 bases at J, with 9 bases between the two ends. The length of the CDR3 is 15 residues. CDR1 PRHDT and CDR2 FYEKMQ come from the germline V gene (reference sequence). CDR3: CASSLGPRGYNEQFF. The CDR3 DNA reads TGTGCCAGCAGCTTAGGTCCGAGGGGCTACAATGAGCAGTTCTTC.

This clonotype ranks as hyperexpanded (1% or more). This chain uses TRBV4-1 with TRBJ1-1; D call uncertain. The germline V and J ends were trimmed by 3 bases and 1 base, with 12 bases remaining between them. The CDR3 consists of 15 residues. Germline assignment: CDR1 MGHRA and CDR2 YSYEKL. The CDR3 region has the DNA TGCGCCAGCAGCCATGTGGGTAGGACGAACACTGAAGCTTTCTTT. Translated: CASSHVGRTNTEAFF.

The chain joins TRBV29-1 to TRBJ2-1; 8 positions match TRBD1. The CDR3 has 15 residues. V was pared by 7 bases and J by 9 bases, with 17 bases of the junction left unmatched. The germline V gene has CDR1 SQVTM and CDR2 ANQGSEA. CDR3 bases: TGCAGCGCGTCGGGCGTCAGGGGGCGCCCCGGTGAGCAGTTCTTC. Translation: CSASGVRGRPGEQFF.

This clonotype is labeled as hyperexpanded (1% or more). The gene calls are TRBV30 and TRBJ1-3; D is unclear. V lost 5 bases to trimming and J lost 3 bases, with 5 bases between them. Germline V gene data show CDR1 as GTSNPN and CDR2 as SVGIG (reference sequence). The CDR3 contains 11 residues. DNA of the CDR3: TGTGCCTGGGACCATGGAAACACCATATATTTT. It codes for CAWDHGNTIYF.

This clonotype was counted between two and nine times. This rearrangement joins TRBV6-5 to TRBJ2-1, with 11 bases aligning to TRBD2. Germline CDR1 and CDR2: MNHEY and SVGAGI. The CDR3 length is 17 residues. Trimming removed 0 bases from V and 3 bases from J; junction bases left unmatched: 4. The CDR3 DNA reads as TGTGCCAGCAGTTACTCGACAACTAGCGGGAGCTACAATGAGCAGTTCTTC. This gives the protein CASSYSTTSGSYNEQFF.

This clonotype was observed a few times. The V gene is TRBV12-3 or TRBV12-4, the J gene TRBJ2-5, with D perhaps TRBD2 (7 bases). The CDR3 totals 13 residues. The ends were cut back, 7 bases at V and 5 bases at J, with 14 bases in the middle. CDR3 protein: CASTWGGGETQYF. In DNA form, the CDR3 reads TGTGCCAGCACATGGGGCGGGGGCGAGACCCAGTACTTC.

There are a few counts of this clonotype. For the CDR3, the DNA is TGTGCCAGCAGTATCTCGAACACTGAAGCTTTCTTT. Translation: CASSISNTEAFF. This rearrangement joins TRBV28 to TRBJ1-1; D is unresolved. The germline V and J ends were trimmed by 5 bases and 1 base, with 5 bases remaining between them. The germline V gene encodes CDR1 MDHEN and CDR2 SYDVKM. The length of the CDR3 is 12 residues.

Judged by abundance, this clonotype is large. The rearrangement links TRBV20-1 to TRBJ2-3, with D tentatively TRBD1 (5 bases). This CDR3 region has 13 residues. Trimming removed 6 bases from V and 1 base from J, with 11 bases in between. Per the germline V gene, CDR1 is DFQATT and CDR2 is SNEGSKA (reference sequence). The CDR3 loop is CSAEGEGTDTQYF. Written as DNA, the CDR3 is TGCAGTGCAGAAGGGGAAGGCACAGATACGCAGTATTTT.

This clonotype has just a few counts. J is TRBJ2-1 and V is TRBV5-1; D possibly corresponds to TRBD1 (6 bases). V was clipped by 4 bases and J by 11 bases, with 16 bases between them. The CDR3 consists of 13 residues. Germline V gene lookup returns CDR1 SGHRS and CDR2 YFSETQ. CDR3: CASSPTTGNQQFF. CDR3 bases: TGCGCCAGCAGCCCCACCACAGGGAATCAGCAGTTCTTC.

CDR3 nucleotide sequence: TGTGCCAGCAGTTATCGCCAGGGAACCGGGGAGCTGTTTTTT. Translation: CASSYRQGTGELFF. This sequence joins TRBV6-5 and TRBJ2-2; a weak D match, TRBD1 (5 bases). The length of the CDR3 is 14 residues. In germline, CDR1 is MNHEY, CDR2 SVGAGI. With 3 bases removed from V and 5 bases from J, the gap between germline ends came to 10 bases.

This clonotype rates as large. The V call is TRBV20-1, the J call TRBJ1-1; 9 nucleotides agree with TRBD1. V shed 5 bases and J 7 bases; nucleotides not matched to a gene: 8. Germline V lookup: CDR1 DFQATT, CDR2 SNEGSKA (reference sequence). The CDR3 consists of 13 residues. The DNA for the CDR3 is TGCAGTGCTGGGACAGGGAATCGGGATGAAGCTTTCTTT. Protein: CSAGTGNRDEAFF.

Relative to its sample, this clonotype is large. The chain combines TRBV7-2 with TRBJ1-2; unclear D gene. Between the trimmed V and J ends, which lost 1 base and 8 bases, there was a span of 14 bases. Germline CDR1 reads SGHTA; CDR2 reads FQGNSA. The CDR3 has 14 residues. The CDR3 region has the DNA TGTGCCAGCAGCTTAGAGGGAGACCTAAGGGGCTACACCTTC. It is translated as CASSLEGDLRGYTF.

This clonotype was observed a single time. This chain links TRBV19 with TRBJ2-2, with D possibly being TRBD2 (5 bases). The CDR3 sequence is 13 residues long. Germline-derived CDR1 and CDR2 are LNHDA and SQIVND (reference sequence). Trimming pared 7 bases from V and 6 bases from J, leaving 12 bases between. CDR3 residues: CASNSRGSGELFF. The CDR3 DNA is TGTGCCAGTAACTCTCGGGGTTCCGGGGAGCTGTTTTTT.

The J gene is TRBJ1-2, the V gene TRBV9, with a weak D call TRBD1 (5 bases). The V end lost 1 base, the J end lost 4 bases, and 11 bases lay between the germline ends. The CDR3 has 14 amino acids. Germline-derived CDR1 and CDR2 are SGDLS and YYNGEE. CDR3 protein: CASSVSGSGYGYTF. As DNA, the CDR3 is TGTGCCAGCAGCGTATCAGGGTCCGGCTATGGCTACACCTTC.

This clonotype was observed a few times. The chain employs TRBV4-3 and TRBJ2-5; D perhaps matches TRBD1 (6 bases). The CDR3 has 14 residues. V lost 0 bases and J lost 7, with 12 bases in between. The V gene's germline CDR1 is LGHNA and CDR2 YSLEER. The CDR3: CASSQDAGDGTQYF. CDR3 sequence (DNA): TGCGCCAGCAGCCAAGATGCAGGGGACGGGACCCAGTACTTC.